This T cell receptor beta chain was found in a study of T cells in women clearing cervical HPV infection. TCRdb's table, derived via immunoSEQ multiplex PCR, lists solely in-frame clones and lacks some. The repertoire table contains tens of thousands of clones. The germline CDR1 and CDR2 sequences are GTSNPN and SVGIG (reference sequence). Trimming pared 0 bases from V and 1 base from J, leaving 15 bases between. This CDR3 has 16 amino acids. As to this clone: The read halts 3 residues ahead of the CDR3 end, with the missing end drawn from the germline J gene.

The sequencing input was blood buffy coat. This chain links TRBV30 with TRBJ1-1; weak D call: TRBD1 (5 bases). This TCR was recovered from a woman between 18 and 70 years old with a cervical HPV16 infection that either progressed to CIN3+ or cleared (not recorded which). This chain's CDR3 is CAWSVLKGRRNTEAFF. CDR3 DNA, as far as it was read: TGTGCCTGGAGTGTACTCAAGGGGCGAAGGAACACTGAA. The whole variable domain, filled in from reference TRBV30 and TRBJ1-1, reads SQTIHQWPATLVQPVGSPLSLECTVEGTSNPNLYWYRQAAGRGLQLLFYSVGIGQISSEVPQNLSASRPQDRQFILSSKKLLLSDSGFYLCAWSVLKGRRNTEAFFGQGTRLTVV.